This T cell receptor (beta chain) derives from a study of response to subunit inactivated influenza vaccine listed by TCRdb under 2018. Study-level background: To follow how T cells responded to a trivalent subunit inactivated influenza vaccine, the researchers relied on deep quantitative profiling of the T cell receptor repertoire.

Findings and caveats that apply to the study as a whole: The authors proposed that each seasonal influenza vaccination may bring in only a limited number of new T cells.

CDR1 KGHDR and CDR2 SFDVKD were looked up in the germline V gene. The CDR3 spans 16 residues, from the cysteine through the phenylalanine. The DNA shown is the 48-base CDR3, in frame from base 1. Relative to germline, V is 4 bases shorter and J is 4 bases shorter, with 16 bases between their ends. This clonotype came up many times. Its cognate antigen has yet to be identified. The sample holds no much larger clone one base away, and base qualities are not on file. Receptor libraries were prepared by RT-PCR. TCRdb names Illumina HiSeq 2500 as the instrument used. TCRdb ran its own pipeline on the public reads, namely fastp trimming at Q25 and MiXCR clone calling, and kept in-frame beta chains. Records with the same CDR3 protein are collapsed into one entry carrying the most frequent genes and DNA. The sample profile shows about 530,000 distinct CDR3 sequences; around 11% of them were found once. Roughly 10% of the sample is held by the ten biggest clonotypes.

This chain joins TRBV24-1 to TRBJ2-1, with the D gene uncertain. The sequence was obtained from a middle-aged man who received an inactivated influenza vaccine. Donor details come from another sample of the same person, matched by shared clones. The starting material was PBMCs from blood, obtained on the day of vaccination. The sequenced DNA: TGTGCCACCAGTGACGCGGTTGGTACGGTGTACAATGAGCAGTTCTTC. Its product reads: CATSDAVGTVYNEQFF.